The clone carrying this T cell receptor beta chain was counted a few times. The antigen is not known. Next came a second PCR, run for 7 to 11 cycles, which used a sample-barcoded 5' primer along with a J-beta primer mix. Each cDNA molecule was tagged by a template-switch adaptor with 12 random nucleotides. TCRdb reprocessed the 5' RACE reads with MiXCR, giving one entry per CDR3 protein. The sample has about 1,800,000 distinct CDR3 sequences, 28% seen once. This sample is drawn from a study of blood T cells in healthy people across ages. Study-wide points: Estimated diversity across one million T cells was deemed an underestimate. Per million T cells, TCR beta diversity dropped about linearly as age rose. Strongly correlated with naive T cell percentage was TCR beta diversity.

The clonotype comes from a woman in her 30s in good health. The sequencing sample was made of blood.

CDR3 in DNA: TGTGCCAGCAGCAAGGGGGCCGGGACCGCTGCTTTCAATGAGCAGTTCTTC. This translates into CASSKGAGTAAFNEQFF. The chain recombines TRBV5-6 with TRBJ2-1; 7 positions agree with TRBD1. Germline lookup yields CDR1 SGHDT and CDR2 YYEEEE. This CDR3 contains 17 residues. The junction had 16 bases not matched to a gene; V was cut back by 4 bases and J by 6 bases. The whole variable domain, remainder taken from reference TRBV5-6 and TRBJ2-1, is DAGVTQSPTHLIKTRGQQVTLRCSPKSGHDTVSWYQQALGQGPQFIFQYYEEEERQRGNFPDRFSGHQFPNYSSELNVNALLLGDSALYLCASSKGAGTAAFNEQFFGPGTRLTVL.